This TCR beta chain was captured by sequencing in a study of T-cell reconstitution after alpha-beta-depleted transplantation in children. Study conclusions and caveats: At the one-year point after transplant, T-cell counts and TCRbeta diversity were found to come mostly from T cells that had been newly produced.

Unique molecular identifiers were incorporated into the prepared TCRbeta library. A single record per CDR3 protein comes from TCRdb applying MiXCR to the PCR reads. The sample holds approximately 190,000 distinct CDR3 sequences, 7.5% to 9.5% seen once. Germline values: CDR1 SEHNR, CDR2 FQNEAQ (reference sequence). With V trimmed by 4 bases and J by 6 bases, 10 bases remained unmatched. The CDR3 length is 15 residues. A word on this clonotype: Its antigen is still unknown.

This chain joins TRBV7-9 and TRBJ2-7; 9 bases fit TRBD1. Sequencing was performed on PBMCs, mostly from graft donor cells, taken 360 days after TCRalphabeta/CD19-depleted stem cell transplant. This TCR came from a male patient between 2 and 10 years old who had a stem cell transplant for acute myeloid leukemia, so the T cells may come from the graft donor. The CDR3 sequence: CASSSPGQGLFEQYF. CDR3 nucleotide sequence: TGTGCCAGCAGCTCGCCGGGACAGGGTTTATTCGAGCAGTACTTC. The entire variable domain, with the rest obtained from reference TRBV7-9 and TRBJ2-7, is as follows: DTGVSQNPRHKITKRGQNVTFRCDPISEHNRLYWYRQTLGQGPEFLTYFQNEAQLEKSRLLSDRFSAERPKGSFSTLEIQRTEQGDSAMYLCASSSPGQGLFEQYFGPGTRLTVT.